The text below deals with one T cell receptor (beta chain). Its cognate antigen has yet to be identified. No base qualities exist here, and no much larger clone lies one base off it. The immunoSEQ Assay, a bias-controlled multiplex PCR, was used to amplify TCRbeta CDR3 regions from genomic DNA. Turning to the authors' computational methods: The number of nucleated cells in each sample was estimated by amplification of reference gene primers within the assay. To quantify the absolute abundance of each unique TCRbeta CDR3 rearrangement, sequence reads were collapsed and filtered. For each sample, productive Simpson clonality was calculated by taking the square root of Simpson's diversity index across productive rearrangements. This is the immuneACCESS table as TCRdb keeps it, with only in-frame sequences that have V and J called. A part of the clones is gone; compared with another copy, unresolved V genes explain less than half, and the rest is unexplained. The V and J calls and clone size come from that table; D and trimming were worked out from the DNA. The sample includes almost 500,000 clones, with roughly nine tenths observed a single time. The top ten clones comprise approximately 8% of the sample.

The data were taken from a study of blood T cell repertoires in COVID-19 (dated by TCRdb to about 2020). Study-wide context: Samples covering the acute and convalescent phases of COVID-19 were provided by collaborators in the United States, Italy and Spain. The material from the prospective study consisted of cDNA or gDNA derived from T cells, B-cell-depleted T cells, or PBMCs. The sample metadata nearly always contained a de-identified subject ID, COVID-19 status, age in years and sex. Subjects who had been exposed to COVID-19, were actively infected with it, or had recovered from it provided the deeply sampled blood TCRbeta repertoires that made up the dataset. The repertoires were released in a freely available public database meant as a resource for research on the immune response to SARS-CoV-2. HLA class I and class II types, where available, came from metadata supplied by the sample provider rather than from assay-based typing. The samples were drawn from two sources: the first 160 participants of the ongoing ImmuneRACE study, and 1,254 subjects contributed by 6 global collaborators. Findings and caveats that apply to the study as a whole: Clinical and demographic metadata were provided uncurated, with the amount varying by source and participant.

Participants in the prospective study were enrolled through a virtual design, were aged roughly 18 to 100 years, and lived in roughly 24 United States geographic areas. In the prospective study, participants were assigned to cohorts based on the clinical history participants reported in a screening survey and a study questionnaire. Recovered participants in ImmuneRACE Cohort 3 were defined as having two consecutive negative NP/OP PCR tests, clearance from a healthcare professional, or resolution of symptoms. Each participant in the prospective study had whole blood, serum and a nasopharyngeal or oropharyngeal swab collected by mobile phlebotomists. Additional blood draws and questionnaires over a 2-month period could optionally be provided by prospective study participants. Blood samples from the prospective study were shipped frozen or at room temperature prior to DNA extraction. Sequencing was performed on PBMCs or T cells enriched from blood (not recorded which). This TCR came from a woman aged 55-70 years who had recovered from COVID-19.

The CDR3 sequence is CASSSWEGGGTGELFF. The sequenced DNA is TGTGCCAGCAGCTCATGGGAAGGGGGCGGCACCGGGGAGCTGTTTTTT. This chain joins TRBV5-6 to TRBJ2-2; 7 central bases correspond to TRBD1. Sequences SGHDT (CDR1) and YYEEEE (CDR2) are obtained from the germline V gene. Compared with germline, V lacks 3 bases and J lacks 4 bases; bases without a gene match: 9. Measured from the cysteine to the phenylalanine, the CDR3 is 16 residues long. Of the read, only the CDR3 DNA is kept; its 48 bases are in frame from base 1. Reference TRBV5-6 and TRBJ2-2 genes cover what lies past the CDR3, so the full variable domain is DAGVTQSPTHLIKTRGQQVTLRCSPKSGHDTVSWYQQALGQGPQFIFQYYEEEERQRGNFPDRFSGHQFPNYSSELNVNALLLGDSALYLCASSSWEGGGTGELFFGEGSRLTVL.